These 6 T cell receptor beta chains came from one sample sequenced in a study of regulatory T cells in long-lasting Graves disease (dated by TCRdb to 2020 to 2022). The sample's time point label is to be understood as: persistent/refractory GD, antithyroid drugs over 5 years with positive TRAb. For both TCR sequencing and RNA sequencing, RNA was extracted from PBMCs using TRIzol. Receptor amplification or capture employed multiplex PCR. Sequencing instrument: Illumina HiSeq 4000. CDR3 regions were amplified by Arm-PCR with iRepertoire HTBI primers to construct TCR beta libraries. TCRdb applied fastp at Q25 and MiXCR to the public reads, then kept only in-frame beta chains. Every distinct CDR3 protein forms one entry, paired with its most common genes and DNA. The sample table records 350,000 to 450,000 distinct CDR3 sequences; around 20% of these occur just once. The top ten clonotypes cover around 20% of the sample.

The specimen was peripheral blood mononuclear cells (PBMCs), collected when the disease was refractory, from a patient treated with antithyroid drugs. Every receptor here comes from a female donor with Graves disease.

The rearrangement uses TRBV6-2 or TRBV6-3 and TRBJ2-1; D gene unclear. V dropped 2 bases and J dropped 4 bases, with 9 bases sitting between them. The CDR3 runs 14 residues. The germline V gene encodes CDR1 MNHEY and CDR2 SVGEGT. CDR3 loop: CASSYAARYNEQFF. DNA of the CDR3: TGTGCCAGCAGTTACGCCGCACGTTACAATGAGCAGTTCTTC.

A few counts support this clonotype. The genes are TRBV12-3 or TRBV12-4 and TRBJ2-7; D is unclear. The CDR3 has 12 residues. Trimming cost V 6 bases and J 3 bases, with 9 bases left between them. CDR3 in DNA: TGTGCCAGCAGAGATGACGGCTACGAGCAGTACTTC. It translates to CASRDDGYEQYF.

V and J are TRBV6-1 and TRBJ2-6, with 10 bases that match TRBD2. This CDR3 has 19 amino acids. Germline V CDR1 and CDR2: MNHNS, SASEGT. J was trimmed by 0 bases and V by 5 bases; bases with no gene match: 10. The CDR3 DNA reads TGTGCCAGCAGTCCCCGAGGACTAGCGGCTAGCTCTGGGGCCAACGTCCTGACTTTC. Its protein is CASSPRGLAASSGANVLTF.

This chain links TRBV7-2 with TRBJ2-7; TRBD1 aligns across 10 bases. This CDR3 has 15 residues. Germline assignment: CDR1 SGHTA and CDR2 FQGNSA. V shed 2 bases, J shed 3 bases, and the junction held 4 bases outside the gene matches. CDR3: CASSLRGDRGYEQYF. CDR3 DNA: TGTGCCAGCAGCTTACGAGGGGACAGGGGCTACGAGCAGTACTTC.

This clonotype was seen ten or more times. V usage is TRBV20-1 and J usage is TRBJ1-1; weak D call: TRBD1 (5 bases). Trimming pared 0 bases from V and 3 bases from J, leaving 20 bases between. Looked up from germline, CDR1 is DFQATT and CDR2 is SNEGSKA (reference sequence). This CDR3 has 17 residues. The CDR3 DNA is TGCAGTGCTAGAGATGGGGCATTTGGACTTCGGGACACTGAAGCTTTCTTT. Translation: CSARDGAFGLRDTEAFF.

This chain uses TRBV3-1 with TRBJ1-1, with D perhaps TRBD1 (5 bases). This CDR3 has 12 amino acids. V was clipped by 4 bases and J by 11 bases, with 14 bases between them. Per germline, CDR1 LGHDT and CDR2 YNNKEL (reference sequence). CDR3 loop: CASSRSLAGAFF. The CDR3 DNA follows: TGTGCCAGCAGCCGCTCCCTTGCAGGGGCTTTCTTT.